These 21 T cell receptor beta chains were all obtained from the same sample, sequenced in a study of cytomegalovirus exposure and HLA in healthy donors. Clones were sequenced by immunoSEQ multiplex PCR, and TCRdb holds only the in-frame ones, with some missing. The sample contains about 360,000 clones, 86% of which appear only once. The source material was PBMCs. All receptors derive from a woman between 18 and 30 years old in good health and CMV-seronegative.

J is TRBJ2-1 and V is TRBV6-1, with unresolved D. Germline values: CDR1 MNHNS, CDR2 SASEGT. V dropped 4 bases and J dropped 12 bases, with 10 bases sitting between them. This CDR3 contains 11 residues. Written as DNA, the CDR3 is TGTGCCAGCAGTGCTCGTAGTTTGCAGTTCTTC. Encoded protein: CASSARSLQFF.

This chain uses TRBV2 with TRBJ1-3; D perhaps matches TRBD1 (5 bases). Germline CDR1 is SNHLY and CDR2 is FYNNEI. V gave up 0 bases and J gave up 7 bases, with 10 bases separating them. The CDR3 runs to 14 residues. The CDR3, as DNA: TGTGCCAGCAGTGAAGCTCCAGGGAGGAACACCATATATTTT. It is translated as CASSEAPGRNTIYF.

The V and J genes are TRBV30 and TRBJ2-7; tentatively, D is TRBD1 (5 bases). With 1 base removed from V and 3 bases from J, the gap between germline ends came to 7 bases. Germline V gene lookup returns CDR1 GTSNPN and CDR2 SVGIG (reference sequence). CDR3 length: 12 residues. The CDR3 DNA reads TGTGCCTGGAGTGACCAGGGCTACGAGCAGTACTTC. Translating it yields CAWSDQGYEQYF.

This clone has more than one count but fewer than ten. The gene calls are TRBV7-3 and TRBJ2-7, with TRBD2 matching over 12 bases. The CDR3 sequence is 16 residues long. CDR1 is SGHTA and CDR2 is FQGTGA in the germline V gene. V lost 2 bases and J lost 1; bases outside the gene matches: 3. The CDR3 DNA reads TGTGCCAGCAGCTTATTCGGGACTAGCGGGTCCTACGAGCAGTACTTC. It yields the protein CASSLFGTSGSYEQYF.

This clone was seen a few times. The chain recombines TRBV19 with TRBJ2-2; the D gene is possibly TRBD1 (7 bases). This CDR3 is built from 15 residues. V lost 7 bases and J 1 base, leaving 13 bases between the germline ends. Germline CDR1 LNHDA, CDR2 SQIVND (reference sequence). The CDR3 protein is CASMGGQRNTGELFF. The CDR3 DNA reads TGTGCCAGTATGGGGGGACAGAGGAACACCGGGGAGCTGTTTTTT.

The chain links TRBV9 to TRBJ2-3; 8 positions match TRBD2. This CDR3 spans 15 amino acids. V trimming: 5 bases; J trimming: 6 bases; junction bases outside the gene matches: 11. The germline V gene encodes CDR1 SGDLS and CDR2 YYNGEE. The CDR3 is CASSTSGPGGDTQYF. The CDR3 coding sequence is TGTGCCAGCAGTACTAGCGGCCCTGGAGGCGATACGCAGTATTTT.

The rearrangement joins TRBV25-1 to TRBJ1-1; the match to TRBD1 covers 8 bases. The V gene's germline CDR1 is MGHDK and CDR2 SYGVNS. This CDR3 comprises 14 residues. The J segment lost 5 bases and the V segment lost 2 bases, leaving 4 bases of the junction unmatched. The CDR3 sequence is CASSEAGGRTEAFF. The CDR3 DNA is TGTGCCAGCAGTGAAGCAGGGGGCAGGACTGAAGCTTTCTTT.

The chain couples TRBV5-4 to TRBJ1-2; 7 bases map to TRBD1. Trimming removed 4 bases from V and 5 bases from J; junction bases left unmatched: 8. Germline V lookup: CDR1 SGHNT, CDR2 YYREEE (reference sequence). CDR3 length: 14 residues. CDR3 nucleotides: TGTGCCAGCAGCGCCGACAGGGATGGATATGGCTACACCTTC. Residues: CASSADRDGYGYTF. Full variable domain (outside the CDR3, taken from reference TRBV5-4 and TRBJ1-2): ETGVTQSPTHLIKTRGQQVTLRCSSQSGHNTVSWYQQALGQGPQFIFQYYREEENGRGNFPPRFSGLQFPNYSSELNVNALELDDSALYLCASSADRDGYGYTFGSGTRLTVV.

This chain links TRBV29-1 with TRBJ1-4; TRBD1 agrees at 7 bases. Germline CDR1 and CDR2: SQVTM and ANQGSEA. J was trimmed by 5 bases and V by 6 bases; bases with no gene match: 6. CDR3 length equals 13 residues. CDR3 sequence: CSVVQGSNEKLFF. The CDR3 nucleotides are TGCAGCGTGGTACAGGGGAGCAATGAAAAACTGTTTTTT.

DNA for the CDR3: TGTGCCAGCAGCTTAGGACAGGGTGGCACTGAAGCTTTCTTT. Amino acid sequence: CASSLGQGGTEAFF. V is TRBV11-2 and J is TRBJ1-1; 7 nucleotides match TRBD1. The V gene end was trimmed by 1 base and the J gene end by 4 bases; junction bases not matched to a gene: 3. Germline V gives CDR1 SGHAT, CDR2 FQNNGV. The CDR3 covers 14 residues.

The J gene is TRBJ2-2, the V gene TRBV5-4, with 11 bases aligning to TRBD2. V shed 2 bases, J shed 5 bases, and the junction held 8 bases outside the gene matches. The CDR3 runs 17 residues. Looked up from germline, CDR1 is SGHNT and CDR2 is YYREEE (reference sequence). The CDR3 DNA follows: TGTGCCAGCAGCTTCGGGTTAGCGGGAGGGAAAACCGGGGAGCTGTTTTTT. This translates into CASSFGLAGGKTGELFF.

The rearrangement links TRBV9 to TRBJ2-2, with a possible D match to TRBD2 (6 bases). The V end was cut by 5 bases, the J end by 3 bases, with 14 bases between. The germline CDR1 and CDR2 sequences are SGDLS and YYNGEE. The length of the CDR3 is 15 residues. DNA for the CDR3: TGTGCCAGCAGGAGACGGGACTCTGACACCGGGGAGCTGTTTTTT. It yields the protein CASRRRDSDTGELFF.

This clone has more than one count but fewer than ten. The rearrangement links TRBV30 to TRBJ2-7; D is unresolved. The CDR3 spans 13 residues. V was trimmed by 3 bases and J by 2 bases, leaving 11 bases between them. Per germline, CDR1 GTSNPN and CDR2 SVGIG (reference sequence). The CDR3 sequence is CAWSSNAAYEQYF. CDR3 nucleotides: TGTGCCTGGAGCTCTAACGCTGCCTACGAGCAGTACTTC.

This clone was picked up a small number of times. The same CDR3 also results from other DNA sequences found in this sample. The rearrangement uses TRBV2 and TRBJ2-7, with TRBD1 matching over 10 bases. V shed 5 bases, J shed 3 bases, and the junction held 4 bases outside the gene matches. In germline, CDR1 is SNHLY, CDR2 FYNNEI. This CDR3 is 14 amino acids long. CDR3 in amino acids: CASSPRTGGYEQYF. For the CDR3, the DNA is TGTGCCAGCAGTCCGAGGACAGGGGGCTACGAGCAGTACTTC. The whole variable domain, remainder taken from reference TRBV2 and TRBJ2-7, is EPEVTQTPSHQVTQMGQEVILRCVPISNHLYFYWYRQILGQKVEFLVSFYNNEISEKSEIFDDQFSVERPDGSNFTLKIRSTKLEDSAMYFCASSPRTGGYEQYFGPGTRLTVT.

This chain connects TRBV18 to TRBJ2-7; a possible D gene is TRBD1 (6 bases). This CDR3 has 16 residues. V was cut by 6 bases and J by 9 bases, with 27 bases left in between. From germline, CDR1 is KGHSH and CDR2 LQKENI. The CDR3 DNA reads as TGTGCCAGCTCCCTAAGCGAGAACAGGGCGCCTGGTGGGCAGTACTTC. It translates to CASSLSENRAPGGQYF.

This chain joins TRBV28 and TRBJ2-7; D remains ambiguous. The length of the CDR3 is 14 residues. The V end was cut by 2 bases, the J end by 3 bases, with 11 bases between. The germline V gene has CDR1 MDHEN and CDR2 SYDVKM. CDR3 residues: CASSLPPPYYEQYF. The DNA of the CDR3 is TGTGCCAGCAGTTTACCCCCTCCCTACTACGAGCAGTACTTC.

This sequence joins TRBV9 and TRBJ2-5; TRBD2 matches at 7 bases. The V gene's germline CDR1 is SGDLS and CDR2 YYNGEE. The length of the CDR3 is 14 residues. V was pared by 0 bases and J by 6 bases, with 5 bases of the junction left unmatched. CDR3 sequence reads: CASSVGWRGKTQYF. CDR3 nucleotides: TGTGCCAGCAGCGTAGGGTGGCGGGGGAAGACCCAGTACTTC.

V is TRBV4-1 and J is TRBJ1-4; 9 bases match TRBD1. Trimming took 1 base from V and 6 from J; bases not matched to a gene: 3. Germline values: CDR1 MGHRA, CDR2 YSYEKL. This CDR3 comprises 15 residues. CDR3 nucleotide sequence: TGCGCCAGCAGCCAAGCGGGACAGGGAGATGAAAAACTGTTTTTT. Its translation is CASSQAGQGDEKLFF.

CDR3 loop: CASSNRLAGTDTQYF. The CDR3 DNA reads TGTGCCAGCAGCAATAGACTAGCGGGCACAGATACGCAGTATTTT. The V and J genes are TRBV11-2 and TRBJ2-3; TRBD2 aligns across 9 bases. The CDR3 loop spans 15 amino acids. Per the germline V gene, CDR1 is SGHAT and CDR2 is FQNNGV. V dropped 5 bases and J dropped 1; count of bases not matched to a gene: 4.

The rearrangement joins TRBV13 to TRBJ1-2; 11 nucleotides agree with TRBD1. Trimming at V came to 5 bases and at J to 1 base, leaving 15 bases not matched to a gene. From germline, CDR1 is PRHDT and CDR2 FYEKMQ (reference sequence). This CDR3 has 19 amino acids. CDR3 region: CASSGTGTGGIRINYGYTF. The CDR3 nucleotides read TGTGCCAGCAGCGGGACCGGGACAGGGGGAATCCGGATTAACTATGGCTACACCTTC.

This clone showed up just a few times. This chain joins TRBV5-4 and TRBJ1-2; D uncertain. This CDR3 contains 13 residues. V was clipped by 0 bases and J by 8 bases, with 11 bases between them. Germline V gene data show CDR1 as SGHNT and CDR2 as YYREEE (reference sequence). This CDR3 reads CASSLVAGRGYTF. Written as DNA, the CDR3 is TGTGCCAGCAGCTTGGTGGCAGGTCGGGGCTACACCTTC.